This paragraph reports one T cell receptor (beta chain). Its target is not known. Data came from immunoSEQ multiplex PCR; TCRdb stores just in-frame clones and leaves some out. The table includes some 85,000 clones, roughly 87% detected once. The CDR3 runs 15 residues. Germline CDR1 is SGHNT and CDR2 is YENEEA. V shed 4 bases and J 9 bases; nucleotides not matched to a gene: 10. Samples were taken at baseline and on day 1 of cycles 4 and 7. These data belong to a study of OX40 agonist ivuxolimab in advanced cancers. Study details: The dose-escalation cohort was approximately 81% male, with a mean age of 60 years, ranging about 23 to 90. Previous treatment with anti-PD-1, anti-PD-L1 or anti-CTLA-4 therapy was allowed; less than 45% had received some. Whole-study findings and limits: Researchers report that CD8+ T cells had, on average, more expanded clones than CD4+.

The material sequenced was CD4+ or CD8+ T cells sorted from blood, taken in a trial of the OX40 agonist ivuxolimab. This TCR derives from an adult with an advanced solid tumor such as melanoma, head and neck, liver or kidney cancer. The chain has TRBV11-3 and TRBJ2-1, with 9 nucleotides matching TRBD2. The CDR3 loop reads CASSSGTSLGGEQFF. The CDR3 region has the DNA TGTGCCAGCAGCTCAGGGACTAGCTTAGGAGGTGAGCAGTTCTTC.